The 17 T cell receptor beta chains listed next were all sequenced from one sample in a study of blood T cell repertoires in COVID-19. Measured with immunoSEQ multiplex PCR; TCRdb has only the in-frame clones, and not every one. In the table there are 80,000 or so clones, about three quarters of which are singletons. Sequencing used peripheral blood. The receptors come from a man aged 50 or older with active or convalescent COVID-19.

The chain is built from TRBV6-6 and TRBJ2-1; TRBD2 matches 9 bases. This CDR3 is 15 amino acids long. The germline V gene encodes CDR1 MNHNY and CDR2 SVGAGI (reference sequence). Trimming took 5 bases from V and 4 from J; bases not matched to a gene: 6. The CDR3 DNA follows: TGTGCCAGCAGTCTCGGGACTAGCCGGTACAATGAGCAGTTCTTC. Its protein is CASSLGTSRYNEQFF.

This clone was detected a few times. This rearrangement joins TRBV13 to TRBJ1-5, with D uncertain. The CDR3 runs to 14 residues. With 5 bases removed from V and 7 bases from J, the gap between germline ends came to 15 bases. Germline V lookup: CDR1 PRHDT, CDR2 FYEKMQ (reference sequence). The CDR3 DNA reads as TGTGCCAGCAGCGTGGGTCGGGTCGGGCAGCCCCAGCATTTT. This codes for CASSVGRVGQPQHF.

The gene calls are TRBV7-2 and TRBJ1-5; D not resolved. CDR3 size: 17 residues. Trimming pared 1 base from V and 2 bases from J, leaving 15 bases between. In germline, CDR1 is SGHTA, CDR2 FQGNSA. CDR3 loop: CASSLVVGVRGNQPQHF. The CDR3 region has the DNA TGTGCCAGCAGCTTAGTAGTCGGAGTGAGGGGCAATCAGCCCCAGCATTTT. Supplemented by reference TRBV7-2 and TRBJ1-5, the full variable domain reads GAGVSQSPSNKVTEKGKDVELRCDPISGHTALYWYRQSLGQGLEFLIYFQGNSAPDKSGLPSDRFSAERTGGSVSTLTIQRTQQEDSAVYLCASSLVVGVRGNQPQHFGDGTRLSIL.

The V gene is TRBV5-1, the J gene TRBJ1-1; D possibly corresponds to TRBD1 (5 bases). This CDR3 comprises 14 residues. Trimming removed 0 bases from V and 2 bases from J, with 8 bases in between. The V gene's germline CDR1 is SGHRS and CDR2 YFSETQ. CDR3 sequence reads: CASSLDRPNTEAFF. CDR3 nucleotides: TGCGCCAGCAGCTTGGACAGGCCAAACACTGAAGCTTTCTTT.

The V gene is TRBV7-2, the J gene TRBJ2-3, with D possibly TRBD2 on 5 matching bases. The germline V and J ends were trimmed by 3 bases and 5 bases, with 12 bases remaining between them. The CDR3 runs 14 residues. Per the germline V gene, CDR1 is SGHTA and CDR2 is FQGNSA. Here the CDR3 reads CASSFSRDGDTQYF. The CDR3 DNA follows: TGTGCCAGCAGCTTTTCCCGGGATGGAGATACGCAGTATTTT.

This clone occurred once. V usage is TRBV6-5 and J usage is TRBJ2-7, with D maybe TRBD1 (6 bases). From germline, CDR1 is MNHEY and CDR2 SVGAGI. CDR3 length: 13 amino acids. With 6 bases removed from V and 0 bases from J, the gap between germline ends came to 9 bases. CDR3 residues: CASRRDTSYEQYF. Written as DNA, the CDR3 is TGTGCCAGCAGACGGGACACCTCCTACGAGCAGTACTTC.

Remarks on this clone: The same CDR3 arises from other DNA sequences in this sample as well. The J gene is TRBJ1-2, the V gene TRBV5-1, with 10 bases lining up with TRBD1. CDR1 and CDR2 from the germline V gene are SGHRS and YFSETQ. This CDR3 is 14 amino acids long. After removal of 0 bases from V and 7 bases from J, the junction contained 3 bases not matched to a gene. The DNA of the CDR3 is TGCGCCAGCAGCTTGGGACAGGGGGCCGGTGGCTACACCTTC. It yields the protein CASSLGQGAGGYTF. Supplemented by reference TRBV5-1 and TRBJ1-2, the full variable domain reads KAGVTQTPRYLIKTRGQQVTLSCSPISGHRSVSWYQQTPGQGLQFLFEYFSETQRNKGNFPGRFSGRQFSNSRSEMNVSTLELGDSALYLCASSLGQGAGGYTFGSGTRLTVV.

J is TRBJ2-5 and V is TRBV4-1; 10 nucleotides match TRBD2. Germline assignment: CDR1 MGHRA and CDR2 YSYEKL. With 4 bases clipped from V and 5 bases from J, the junction kept 7 bases outside the gene matches. The length of the CDR3 is 15 residues. CDR3 in DNA: TGCGCCAGCAGCCCGCTAGCGGGGGTTCAGGAGACCCAGTACTTC. It codes for CASSPLAGVQETQYF.

The chain combines TRBV5-6 with TRBJ1-2; TRBD1 might be the D (5 bases). Looked up from germline, CDR1 is SGHDT and CDR2 is YYEEEE. The CDR3 extends over 16 amino acids. V lost 2 bases, J lost 6 bases, and 20 bases lay in between. CDR3 sequence: CASSFGRQGGWNGYTF. CDR3 coding DNA: TGTGCCAGCAGCTTTGGAAGGCAGGGTGGATGGAATGGCTACACCTTC.

The V call is TRBV10-3, the J call TRBJ2-5; 11 bases agree with TRBD1. J was trimmed by 3 bases and V by 3 bases; bases with no gene match: 6. This CDR3 has 16 amino acids. Germline loops: CDR1 ENHRY, CDR2 SYGVKD. The CDR3 nucleotides read TGTGCCATCAGTGAAGCAGGGACAGGGGGTGAAGAGACCCAGTACTTC. Protein sequence: CAISEAGTGGEETQYF.

The CDR3 spells CASSLGQWGGGYALYF. CDR3 nucleotide sequence: TGTGCCAGCAGCTTAGGGCAATGGGGCGGGGGCTACGCTTTGTACTTC. The chain combines TRBV7-2 with TRBJ2-7, with D possibly matching TRBD2 (7 bases). Trimming pared 1 base from V and 12 bases from J, leaving 25 bases between. Germline V gene lookup returns CDR1 SGHTA and CDR2 FQGNSA. CDR3 length: 16 residues.

The rearrangement joins TRBV4-1 to TRBJ2-3, with D possibly being TRBD2 (6 bases). CDR1 is MGHRA, CDR2 YSYEKL, per germline. V shed 3 bases and J shed 5 bases, with 36 bases lying between them. This CDR3 region has 22 residues. DNA for the CDR3: TGCGCCAGCAGCCACCCAAAAGACCTTGTCGGAGGGGCCGACCCACTTCGAGATACGCAGTATTTT. Residues: CASSHPKDLVGGADPLRDTQYF.

V is TRBV12-3 or TRBV12-4 and J is TRBJ2-3, with D unresolved. The V and J ends lost 3 bases and 5 bases respectively, with 6 bases between them. The CDR3 is made up of 12 amino acids. The CDR3 DNA follows: TGTGCCAGCAGTTTTGGGCGAGATACGCAGTATTTT. Translated: CASSFGRDTQYF.

The chain has TRBV5-1 and TRBJ2-7, with D hard to call. Trimming cost V 1 base and J 6 bases, with 8 bases left between them. In germline, CDR1 is SGHRS, CDR2 YFSETQ. CDR3 length: 12 residues. This CDR3 reads CASSLNPSEQYF. As DNA, the CDR3 is TGCGCCAGCAGCTTGAACCCCAGCGAGCAGTACTTC.

With respect to this clone: Since no conserved phenylalanine or tryptophan closes the CDR3, a read error is the likely cause. It is unclear where the CDR3 begins or ends on the DNA, so no DNA is shown, and the CDR3 is as TCRdb lists it. The chain uses TRBV12-3 or TRBV12-4 and TRBJ2-7; the D call in the table, TRBD1, was not verified against the DNA. The CDR3 is 12 amino acids in total, end residues counted. Here the CDR3 reads CASSFSTGQVEL.

The chain recombines TRBV14 with TRBJ1-4; 8 bases line up with TRBD1. CDR3 length equals 15 residues. The V gene's germline CDR1 is SGHDN and CDR2 FVKESK. J was trimmed by 6 bases and V by 4 bases; bases with no gene match: 7. CDR3 in DNA: TGTGCCAGCAGCCCGAGGGACAGGCAACATGAAAAACTGTTTTTT. This sequence encodes CASSPRDRQHEKLFF.

The chain is built from TRBV5-5 and TRBJ1-1; D remains unclear. The CDR3 is 14 residues long. CDR1 and CDR2 from the germline V gene are SGHKS and YYEKEE (reference sequence). With 0 bases removed from V and 5 bases from J, the gap between germline ends came to 11 bases. This CDR3 is CASSLAGGWTEAFF. Written as DNA, the CDR3 is TGTGCCAGCAGCTTGGCTGGCGGGTGGACTGAAGCTTTCTTT.